Described below is a single T cell receptor (beta chain) sequence and its context. What it binds is unknown. Germline V CDR1 and CDR2: MNHEY, SVGAGI. Losses at the gene ends were 4 bases for V and 5 bases for J; bases not matched to a gene: 7. The length of the CDR3 is 14 residues. This sample is drawn from a study of CD8 T cells in ankylosing spondylitis. Study-level results: Blood from ankylosing spondylitis patients appeared to carry a characteristic roughly 8-variant TCR beta motif.

Preparation of TCR beta libraries was done by quantitative 5'-RACE with molecular barcodes. One entry per CDR3 protein results from TCRdb running MiXCR on the 5' RACE reads. Of 250,000 to 350,000 distinct CDR3 sequences in the sample, less than 25% were seen once. Sequenced sample: blood, either unsorted or a sorted T cell fraction (not recorded which). The rearrangement joins TRBV6-5 to TRBJ2-5, with 7 bases that match TRBD1. The source is a female donor with ankylosing spondylitis or in good health (not recorded which). The CDR3 nucleotides read TGTGCCAGCAGTTTCCTCGACAGGGCCGAGACCCAGTACTTC. Its protein is CASSFLDRAETQYF.